These 30 T cell receptor beta chains share one sample of origin, sequenced in a study of post-analysis software for immune sequencing data. Prepared libraries of TCR beta cDNA carried unique molecular identifiers. TCRdb called the PCR reads again in MiXCR, with one record for every CDR3 protein. Among around 160,000 distinct CDR3 sequences listed, approximately 35% were seen once. Sequenced here: blood, sampled after autologous hematopoietic stem cell transplantation. The receptor source for this set is a girl between 10 and 17 years old with multiple sclerosis.

The chain joins TRBV3-1 to TRBJ2-1; 13 bases align to TRBD2. From germline, CDR1 is LGHDT and CDR2 YNNKEL (reference sequence). CDR3 length: 14 residues. V lost 9 bases, J lost 7 bases, and 6 bases stayed unmatched. CDR3 sequence (DNA): TGTGCCAGGCCTACTAGCGGGAGGGTGAATGAGCAGTTCTTC. Amino acid sequence: CARPTSGRVNEQFF.

By sample fraction, this clonotype is medium-sized. The V call is TRBV20-1, the J call TRBJ2-3, with D uncertain. The CDR3 runs 11 residues. V dropped 5 bases and J dropped 6 bases, with 9 bases sitting between them. From germline, CDR1 is DFQATT and CDR2 SNEGSKA (reference sequence). CDR3 sequence reads: CSASYQDTQYF. As DNA, the CDR3 is TGCAGTGCTTCCTACCAGGATACGCAGTATTTT.

This clonotype appeared a few times. CDR3 region: CASSPSSGTSGRRGTQFF. In DNA, the CDR3 is TGTGCCAGCAGCCCCTCTTCCGGGACTAGCGGGAGGAGGGGTACGCAGTTCTTC. The V gene is TRBV11-2, the J gene TRBJ2-1, with 15 bases aligning to TRBD2. This CDR3 has 18 residues. CDR1 SGHAT and CDR2 FQNNGV come from the germline V gene. Germline trimming cut 5 bases from V and 12 bases from J; bases unmatched to any gene: 17.

The gene calls are TRBV19 and TRBJ1-2; D unclear. CDR1 is LNHDA, CDR2 SQIVND, per germline (reference sequence). The length of the CDR3 is 12 residues. Deletions cut 7 bases from V and 8 bases from J, with 14 bases between. The CDR3 bases are TGTGCCAGTAATCAAAGGAGTTTCGGCTACACCTTC. Its protein product is CASNQRSFGYTF.

This clonotype has at least ten counts. The chain carries TRBV10-3 and TRBJ1-2, with D possibly being TRBD1 (6 bases). V lost 2 bases to trimming and J lost 4 bases, with 8 bases between them. The germline CDR1 and CDR2 sequences are ENHRY and SYGVKD. The CDR3 has 13 residues. This CDR3 is CAISEKGGYGYTF. CDR3 DNA sequence: TGTGCCATCAGTGAGAAAGGGGGCTATGGCTACACCTTC.

This clonotype has only a few counts. The chain couples TRBV20-1 to TRBJ1-5, with 7 bases lining up with TRBD1. Germline CDR1 reads DFQATT; CDR2 reads SNEGSKA (reference sequence). With 5 bases clipped from V and 5 bases from J, the junction kept 6 bases outside the gene matches. This CDR3 spans 13 amino acids. The CDR3 loop is CSAPQGLDQPQHF. CDR3 sequence (DNA): TGCAGTGCTCCACAGGGGTTGGATCAGCCCCAGCATTTT.

V is TRBV9 and J is TRBJ2-1, with 8 bases fitting TRBD2. The V gene end was trimmed by 3 bases and the J gene end by 5 bases; junction bases not matched to a gene: 16. This CDR3 contains 18 residues. Germline V lookup: CDR1 SGDLS, CDR2 YYNGEE. The CDR3 DNA follows: TGTGCCAGCAGCGCAGCCCCCCTAGCGGGTGGGGGTCACAATGAGCAGTTCTTC. Its protein is CASSAAPLAGGGHNEQFF. Filled out from reference TRBV9 and TRBJ2-1, the complete variable domain reads DSGVTQTPKHLITATGQRVTLRCSPRSGDLSVYWYQQSLDQGLQFLIQYYNGEERAKGNILERFSAQQFPDLHSELNLSSLELGDSALYFCASSAAPLAGGGHNEQFFGPGTRLTVL.

The chain is built from TRBV24-1 and TRBJ2-1, with D possibly being TRBD2 (5 bases). The CDR3 totals 14 residues. The ends were cut back, 7 bases at V and 8 bases at J, with 17 bases in the middle. CDR1 and CDR2 (germline): KGHDR, SFDVKD. CDR3 nucleotide sequence: TGTGCCACCAGAGAGGGCCCCGCAGAGCATGAGCAGTTCTTC. It translates to CATREGPAEHEQFF.

This clonotype was detected only a few times. This chain connects TRBV20-1 to TRBJ2-7; tentatively, D is TRBD2 (5 bases). The germline V and J ends were trimmed by 3 bases and 2 bases, with 11 bases remaining between them. CDR3 length: 13 amino acids. Germline V lookup: CDR1 DFQATT, CDR2 SNEGSKA (reference sequence). The CDR3 coding sequence is TGCAGTGCTAGCGGGGTTTTCACCTACGAGCAGTACTTC. As protein: CSASGVFTYEQYF.

This chain joins TRBV5-1 and TRBJ2-6; 7 bases are a match to TRBD1. Germline assignment: CDR1 SGHRS and CDR2 YFSETQ. After removal of 4 bases from V and 8 bases from J, the junction contained 9 bases not matched to a gene. CDR3 size: 15 residues. The CDR3 DNA follows: TGCGCCAGCAGCCCAGGACAGGTGGGGACCAACGTCCTGACTTTC. Amino acids: CASSPGQVGTNVLTF.

The gene calls are TRBV7-6 and TRBJ2-7, with TRBD1 as a possible D gene (7 bases). Trimming took 8 bases from V and 5 from J, leaving 28 bases between them. The CDR3 is made up of 17 amino acids. Looked up from germline, CDR1 is SGHVS and CDR2 is FNYEAQ. The CDR3 region is CASGAQSLQGTWNEQYF. CDR3 in DNA: TGTGCCAGCGGCGCACAGTCATTACAGGGGACTTGGAACGAGCAGTACTTC.

CDR3 amino acids: CASSLAVGNDEQFF. The CDR3 region has the DNA TGTGCCAGCAGCTTAGCGGTCGGTAACGATGAGCAGTTCTTC. The chain has TRBV7-2 and TRBJ2-1, with D unresolved. In germline, CDR1 is SGHTA, CDR2 FQGNSA. Trimming cost V 0 bases and J 8 bases, with 11 bases left between them. The CDR3 contains 14 residues.

This clonotype has just one count. A junction end diverges from the germline sequence, so it may reflect a read error. The chain is built from TRBV6-6 and TRBJ1-2; D is unclear. Germline V gives CDR1 MNHNY, CDR2 SVGAGI (reference sequence). The CDR3 sequence is 15 residues long. This CDR3 is CASSYSPGSDYGCTF. The CDR3 DNA is TGTGCCAGCAGTTACTCGCCGGGTTCGGACTATGGCTGCACCTTC.

This clonotype turned up a few times. The chain joins TRBV7-3 to TRBJ1-4; no definite D call. CDR1 SGHTA and CDR2 FQGTGA come from the germline V gene. The CDR3 totals 15 residues. V lost 1 base and J lost 6, with 12 bases in between. The CDR3 reads CASSLNGLADEKLFF. CDR3 sequence (DNA): TGTGCCAGCAGCTTAAATGGGTTGGCGGATGAAAAACTGTTTTTT.

The rearrangement uses TRBV11-3 and TRBJ1-1, with D unresolved. Germline V gene lookup returns CDR1 SGHNT and CDR2 YENEEA. The ends were cut back, 5 bases at V and 0 bases at J, with 22 bases in the middle. The CDR3 sequence is 18 residues long. The CDR3 here is CASSTGPERLGMNTEAFF. DNA of the CDR3: TGTGCCAGCAGCACCGGCCCCGAAAGACTTGGGATGAACACTGAAGCTTTCTTT.

This clonotype was found many times. The chain recombines TRBV6-5 with TRBJ1-1, with 8 bases matching TRBD1. There are 16 residues in the CDR3. The germline V gene has CDR1 MNHEY and CDR2 SVGAGI. J was trimmed by 5 bases and V by 6 bases; bases with no gene match: 14. This chain's CDR3 is CASSRPRAGGLTEAFF. CDR3 bases: TGTGCCAGCAGCCGACCTAGGGCAGGGGGCTTAACTGAAGCTTTCTTT.

The rearrangement links TRBV3-1 to TRBJ2-7, with D possibly being TRBD2 (6 bases). The V gene lost 1 base and the J gene lost 3 bases, with 13 bases spanning the gap. CDR1 is LGHDT, CDR2 YNNKEL, per germline (reference sequence). The CDR3 has 15 residues. The CDR3 here is CASSQGGVTYYEQYF. The CDR3 coding sequence is TGTGCCAGCAGCCAAGGCGGGGTTACGTACTACGAGCAGTACTTC.

The V gene is TRBV7-8, the J gene TRBJ2-7; D assignment may be TRBD1 or TRBD2 (5 bases each). This CDR3 has 17 residues. CDR1 and CDR2 from the germline V gene are SGHVS and FQNEAQ. V was cut by 1 base and J by 3 bases, with 19 bases left in between. The CDR3 reads CASSLDSGPLSLYEQYF. CDR3 DNA sequence: TGTGCCAGCAGCTTAGACTCGGGACCCCTTTCTCTCTACGAGCAGTACTTC.

This clonotype has more than one count but fewer than ten. The V call is TRBV7-9, the J call TRBJ2-1, with TRBD2 matching over 8 bases. With 6 bases clipped from V and 1 base from J, the junction kept 5 bases outside the gene matches. Per the germline V gene, CDR1 is SEHNR and CDR2 is FQNEAQ (reference sequence). The CDR3 has 15 residues. In nucleotides, the CDR3 is TGTGCCAGCAGTGGAGCGGGAGAGTCCTACAATGAGCAGTTCTTC. Translation gives CASSGAGESYNEQFF. The full variable domain, rest sourced from reference TRBV7-9 and TRBJ2-1, is DTGVSQNPRHKITKRGQNVTFRCDPISEHNRLYWYRQTLGQGPEFLTYFQNEAQLEKSRLLSDRFSAERPKGSFSTLEIQRTEQGDSAMYLCASSGAGESYNEQFFGPGTRLTVL.

Notes on this clonotype: This may come from a read error, since a much larger clone is one base off. The CDR3: CAGSLYRGNSPLHF. The CDR3 bases are TGTGCCGGCAGTTTATACAGGGGTAATTCACCCCTCCACTTT. This chain links TRBV27 with TRBJ1-6; 7 bases are a match to TRBD1. The germline gives CDR1 MNHEY, CDR2 SMNVEV (reference sequence). The CDR3 has 14 residues.

This clonotype was detected a few times. The CDR3 loop is CASSLSAGREKLFF. In DNA form, the CDR3 reads TGTGCCAGCAGCTTGTCGGCAGGGCGGGAAAAACTGTTTTTT. The chain is built from TRBV7-9 and TRBJ1-4; tentatively, D is TRBD1 (5 bases). CDR1 SEHNR and CDR2 FQNEAQ come from the germline V gene (reference sequence). V lost 3 bases and J 8 bases, leaving 13 bases between the germline ends. CDR3 length equals 14 residues.

Only one count was recorded for this clonotype. The chain carries TRBV4-2 and TRBJ2-4, with a tentative D call TRBD2 (5 bases). This CDR3 has 16 residues. The germline V gene has CDR1 LGHNA and CDR2 YNFKEQ. Trimming cost V 0 bases and J 13 bases, with 22 bases left between them. The CDR3, as DNA: TGTGCCAGCAGCCAAGATTGGGGAGCCACCTACAATGAGCAGTACTTC. This gives the protein CASSQDWGATYNEQYF.

This chain connects TRBV20-1 to TRBJ2-5, with 9 bases that match TRBD2. This CDR3 contains 15 residues. V gave up 3 bases and J gave up 5 bases; unmatched junction bases: 10. The germline CDR1 and CDR2 sequences are DFQATT and SNEGSKA (reference sequence). DNA of the CDR3: TGCAGTGCTAGTAGGCGGGAGGGCCTGGAGGAGACCCAGTACTTC. This codes for CSASRREGLEETQYF.

A note on this clonotype: Since a much larger clone is just one base distant, this may be a read error. The CDR3 region is CASSSVDLAKNIRYF. CDR3 in DNA: TGTGCCAGCAGTTCGGTCGATCTAGCCAAAAACATTCGGTACTTC. The V gene is TRBV27, the J gene TRBJ2-4; D might be TRBD2 (5 bases). Germline CDR1 reads MNHEY; CDR2 reads SMNVEV (reference sequence). The CDR3 runs to 15 residues.

The chain recombines TRBV3-1 with TRBJ2-7; TRBD1 matches 9 bases. CDR3 length: 19 residues. CDR1 is LGHDT, CDR2 YNNKEL, per germline (reference sequence). Trimming removed 2 bases from V and 2 bases from J; junction bases left unmatched: 16. The CDR3, as DNA: TGTGCCAGCAGCCAAACCTTACAGGGGGCAAATCTCCAAGCCTACGAGCAGTACTTC. Translation: CASSQTLQGANLQAYEQYF.

As concerns this clonotype: Germline is not matched at one junction end, which may reflect a read error. The J gene is TRBJ2-1, the V gene TRBV6-1, with TRBD2 identical over 14 bases. This CDR3 is built from 21 residues. Looked up from germline, CDR1 is MNHNS and CDR2 is SASEGT. This CDR3 is CPSSTPGTSGSPTSSYNEQFF. CDR3 DNA: TGTCCCAGCAGTACACCCGGGACTAGCGGGAGTCCGACCAGCTCCTACAATGAGCAGTTCTTC.

Note on this clonotype: A read error may account for a junction end that differs from germline. The V gene is TRBV18, the J gene TRBJ2-3; TRBD2 matches at 11 bases. CDR3 size: 18 residues. CDR1 and CDR2 (germline): KGHSH, LQKENI. Written as DNA, the CDR3 is TGTGCCTGCTCACCACAACTAGCGGGAGTATTTAGGACAGATACGCAGTATTTT. Its translation: CACSPQLAGVFRTDTQYF.

This clonotype was seen a few times. The genes are TRBV6-5 and TRBJ1-6; D gene ambiguous. There are 14 residues in the CDR3. V was cut by 2 bases and J by 8 bases, with 10 bases left in between. The V gene's germline CDR1 is MNHEY and CDR2 SVGAGI. CDR3 sequence: CASSYDRGHSPLHF. In DNA, the CDR3 is TGTGCCAGCAGTTACGACCGAGGGCATTCACCCCTCCACTTT.

The V call is TRBV7-2, the J call TRBJ2-7; D unresolved. CDR1 SGHTA and CDR2 FQGNSA come from the germline V gene. The CDR3 is made up of 13 amino acids. V was cut by 2 bases and J by 3 bases, with 8 bases left in between. The DNA of the CDR3 is TGTGCCAGCAGCTTAAGGTTGCACTACGAGCAGTACTTC. The encoded protein is CASSLRLHYEQYF.

This clonotype showed up many times. The chain couples TRBV7-2 to TRBJ2-1; unclear D gene. V gave up 2 bases and J gave up 0 bases, with 5 bases separating them. The CDR3 totals 14 residues. Germline-derived CDR1 and CDR2 are SGHTA and FQGNSA. CDR3 nucleotide sequence: TGTGCCAGCAGCTTATACAGCTCCTACAATGAGCAGTTCTTC. As protein: CASSLYSSYNEQFF.